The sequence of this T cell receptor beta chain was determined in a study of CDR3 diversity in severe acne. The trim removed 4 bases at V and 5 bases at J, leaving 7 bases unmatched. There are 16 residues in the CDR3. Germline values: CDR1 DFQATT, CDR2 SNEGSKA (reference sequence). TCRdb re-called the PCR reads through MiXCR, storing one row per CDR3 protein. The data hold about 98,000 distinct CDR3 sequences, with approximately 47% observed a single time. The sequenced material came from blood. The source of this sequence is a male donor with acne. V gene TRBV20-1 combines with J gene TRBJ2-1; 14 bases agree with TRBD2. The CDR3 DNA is TGCAGTGCTAAAGGACTAGCGGGAGGAGGTAACAATGAGCAGTTCTTC. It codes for CSAKGLAGGGNNEQFF.